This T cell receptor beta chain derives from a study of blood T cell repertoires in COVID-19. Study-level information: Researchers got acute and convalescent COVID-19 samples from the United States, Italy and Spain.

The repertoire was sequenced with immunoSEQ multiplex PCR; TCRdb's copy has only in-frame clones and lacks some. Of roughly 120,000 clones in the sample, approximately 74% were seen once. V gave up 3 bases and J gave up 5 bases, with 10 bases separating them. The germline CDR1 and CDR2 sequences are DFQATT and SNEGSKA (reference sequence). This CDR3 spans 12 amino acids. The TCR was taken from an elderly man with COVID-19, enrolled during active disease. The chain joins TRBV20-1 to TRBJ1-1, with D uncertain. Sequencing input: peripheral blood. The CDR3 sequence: CSASLRVTEAFF. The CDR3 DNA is TGCAGTGCTAGTCTCCGGGTGACTGAAGCTTTCTTT.